The 16 T cell receptor beta chains below were found in one sample sequenced in a study of blood T cell repertoires in COVID-19. Profiling relied on immunoSEQ multiplex PCR, and the TCRdb table lists in-frame clones only, not all of them. The table has about 42,000 clones, around 86% seen once. Sample: peripheral blood. These receptor sequences come from a human donor in a cohort sampled during active COVID-19.

A single count supports this clone. V and J are TRBV4-3 and TRBJ1-1; D is uncertain. Germline V lookup: CDR1 LGHNA, CDR2 YSLEER. Trimming took 3 bases from V and 4 from J, leaving 9 bases between them. This CDR3 spans 13 amino acids. Here the CDR3 reads CASSQKSGTEAFF. DNA for the CDR3: TGCGCCAGCAGCCAGAAGAGCGGCACTGAAGCTTTCTTT.

V and J are TRBV4-1 and TRBJ2-7, with TRBD2 matching over 7 bases. Germline-derived CDR1 and CDR2 are MGHRA and YSYEKL. V lost 5 bases and J lost 0; bases outside the gene matches: 1. The CDR3 length is 13 residues. Written as DNA, the CDR3 is TGCGCCAGCAGCGGGACTACCTCCTACGAGCAGTACTTC. It encodes CASSGTTSYEQYF.

This rearrangement joins TRBV6-2 or TRBV6-3 to TRBJ1-4; tentatively, D is TRBD1 (5 bases). The germline CDR1 and CDR2 sequences are MNHEY and SVGEGT. CDR3 length: 14 residues. V lost 6 bases, J lost 6 bases, and 14 bases lay in between. The CDR3 nucleotides are TGTGCCAGCAGCCTATCCGGACACCATGAAAAACTGTTTTTT. Amino acids: CASSLSGHHEKLFF.

The genes are TRBV7-6 and TRBJ1-1; 8 nucleotides line up with TRBD1. The J segment lost 2 bases and the V segment lost 5 bases, leaving 7 bases of the junction unmatched. The CDR3 has 15 amino acids. Germline assignment: CDR1 SGHVS and CDR2 FNYEAQ. The CDR3 DNA reads TGTGCCAGCAGCCCCCGACAGGGGATCAACACTGAAGCTTTCTTT. The encoded protein is CASSPRQGINTEAFF.

The chain recombines TRBV6-5 with TRBJ1-1; TRBD1 agrees at 7 bases. After removal of 5 bases from V and 7 bases from J, the junction contained 13 bases not matched to a gene. Germline V lookup: CDR1 MNHEY, CDR2 SVGAGI. This CDR3 has 15 residues. This CDR3 reads CASSPQTTGLGEAFF. The CDR3 bases are TGTGCCAGCAGTCCCCAAACGACAGGGCTGGGTGAAGCTTTCTTT.

The gene calls are TRBV4-3 and TRBJ2-2; TRBD2 matches at 15 bases. Germline-derived CDR1 and CDR2 are LGHNA and YSLEER. J lost 0 bases, V lost 3 bases, and 2 bases had no gene match. This CDR3 region has 18 residues. The CDR3 DNA reads TGCGCCAGCAGCCACGGGACTAGCGGGGGGACGAACACCGGGGAGCTGTTTTTT. It is translated as CASSHGTSGGTNTGELFF.

The chain has TRBV6-5 and TRBJ1-5; D is unresolved. Looked up from germline, CDR1 is MNHEY and CDR2 is SVGAGI. CDR3 length: 15 amino acids. With 4 bases removed from V and 3 bases from J, the gap between germline ends came to 13 bases. This CDR3 is CASSSLTSPNQPQHF. The CDR3 bases are TGTGCCAGCAGTTCCCTGACAAGCCCCAATCAGCCCCAGCATTTT.

This chain connects TRBV27 to TRBJ1-5, with TRBD1 matching over 8 bases. V was clipped by 2 bases and J by 7 bases; unmatched bases: 7. This CDR3 is 15 amino acids long. Germline V gives CDR1 MNHEY, CDR2 SMNVEV (reference sequence). The CDR3 DNA follows: TGTGCCAGCAGTTTAGGGACCGGGACAGGACAGCCCCAGCATTTT. Encoded protein: CASSLGTGTGQPQHF.

This chain uses TRBV4-3 with TRBJ1-2; D perhaps matches TRBD1 (5 bases). This CDR3 is 17 amino acids long. Trimming left V 0 bases short and J 4 bases short, with 18 bases between. Germline loops: CDR1 LGHNA, CDR2 YSLEER. The CDR3 is CASSQEEVGGTFYGYTF. In DNA form, the CDR3 reads TGCGCCAGCAGCCAAGAGGAGGTCGGGGGGACCTTCTATGGCTACACCTTC.

The chain joins TRBV5-1 to TRBJ1-1, with a possible D match to TRBD1 (6 bases). Trimming took 5 bases from V and 3 from J, leaving 17 bases between them. CDR3 length: 15 amino acids. CDR1 is SGHRS, CDR2 YFSETQ, per germline. As DNA, the CDR3 is TGCGCCAGCAGAGCAACAGGGACCCTGGACACTGAAGCTTTCTTT. Its translation: CASRATGTLDTEAFF.

The CDR3 DNA reads as TGTGCCAGCAGCTTGAACAGGGATCAGCCCCAGCATTTT. This encodes CASSLNRDQPQHF. The chain uses TRBV7-2 and TRBJ1-5; the D gene is possibly TRBD1 (6 bases). Germline V gives CDR1 SGHTA, CDR2 FQGNSA. V lost 3 bases to trimming and J lost 5 bases, with 8 bases between them. The CDR3 is 13 residues long.

The chain is built from TRBV4-3 and TRBJ2-2, with unresolved D. V gave up 3 bases and J gave up 2 bases, with 7 bases separating them. The CDR3 contains 14 residues. Germline V gene sequence: CDR1 LGHNA, CDR2 YSLEER. The CDR3 protein is CASSHSKNTGELFF. As DNA, the CDR3 is TGCGCCAGCAGCCATTCTAAAAACACCGGGGAGCTGTTTTTT.

The chain joins TRBV5-4 to TRBJ2-7; 7 bases map to TRBD1. The CDR3 runs to 15 residues. Trimming cost V 2 bases and J 0 bases; bases outside gene matches: 5. CDR1 and CDR2 (germline): SGHNT, YYREEE (reference sequence). The CDR3 DNA follows: TGTGCCAGCAGCTTACAGGGGACGTACTCCTACGAGCAGTACTTC. Translating gives CASSLQGTYSYEQYF.

This clone appeared a single time. The V call is TRBV27, the J call TRBJ1-6; D might be TRBD1 (5 bases). The CDR3 is made up of 14 amino acids. Germline CDR1 is MNHEY and CDR2 is SMNVEV (reference sequence). Trimming shortened V by 3 bases and J by 3 bases, and 6 bases separated the two germline ends. In DNA form, the CDR3 reads TGTGCCAGCAGTTTGACAGACTATAATTCACCCCTCCACTTT. Amino acid sequence: CASSLTDYNSPLHF.

This sequence joins TRBV5-6 and TRBJ2-5; weak D call: TRBD2 (5 bases). The CDR3 consists of 11 residues. V shed 4 bases and J shed 4 bases, with 5 bases lying between them. The germline V gene encodes CDR1 SGHDT and CDR2 YYEEEE. The CDR3 DNA reads TGTGCCAGCAGCCGGGGAGAGACCCAGTACTTC. The encoded protein is CASSRGETQYF.

The V gene is TRBV29-1, the J gene TRBJ2-7, with 7 nucleotides matching TRBD1. The J segment lost 5 bases and the V segment lost 7 bases, leaving 11 bases of the junction unmatched. The CDR3 covers 13 residues. The germline gives CDR1 SQVTM, CDR2 ANQGSEA. CDR3 in DNA: TGCAGCGGCCGATCCGGGACAGCTAACGAGCAGTACTTC. Its translation is CSGRSGTANEQYF.